The 13 T cell receptor beta chains in this list originate from one sample, sequenced in a study of human T cells and chemical hapten exposure. Documented time point: patch test 1, 2 weeks after DPC sensitization. This sample's treatment: therapeutic diphenylcyclopropenone sensitization with weekly scalp DPC. A single record per CDR3 protein comes from TCRdb applying MiXCR to the RACE reads. The data show around 120,000 distinct CDR3 sequences, 12% to 15% seen once. Sequenced material: whole blood, taken in connection with sensitization to the hapten diphenylcyclopropenone (DPC). All receptors come from a man aged 18 to 29 with alopecia areata. Some clones in this sample may be carry-over from other donors' samples.

This sequence joins TRBV5-1 and TRBJ2-2, with TRBD1 matching over 7 bases. Trimming at V came to 4 bases and at J to 1 base, leaving 4 bases not matched to a gene. There are 15 residues in the CDR3. Germline CDR1 SGHRS, CDR2 YFSETQ. The CDR3 protein is CASSIRQGNTGELFF. For the CDR3, the DNA is TGCGCCAGCAGCATTCGACAGGGGAACACCGGGGAGCTGTTTTTT. The whole variable domain, filled in from reference TRBV5-1 and TRBJ2-2, reads KAGVTQTPRYLIKTRGQQVTLSCSPISGHRSVSWYQQTPGQGLQFLFEYFSETQRNKGNFPGRFSGRQFSNSRSEMNVSTLELGDSALYLCASSIRQGNTGELFFGEGSRLTVL.

The chain carries TRBV19 and TRBJ1-1; D may be TRBD1 (6 bases). The V and J ends lost 7 bases and 5 bases respectively, with 17 bases between them. In germline, CDR1 is LNHDA, CDR2 SQIVND (reference sequence). The CDR3 contains 14 residues. CDR3 nucleotide sequence: TGTGCCAGTAAATCCTCAGGGGCTTGGACTGAAGCTTTCTTT. Its protein product is CASKSSGAWTEAFF.

This clonotype was detected many times. The V and J genes are TRBV7-6 and TRBJ1-1, with D unresolved. V was shortened by 5 bases and J by 5 bases, with 18 bases between the two germline ends. The CDR3 runs 15 residues. Germline V gene sequence: CDR1 SGHVS, CDR2 FNYEAQ. The CDR3 DNA reads TGTGCCAGCAGCCCGAGAGCCGACGGGAGGACTGAAGCTTTCTTT. Translation gives CASSPRADGRTEAFF.

The sample holds a few counts of this clonotype. The gene calls are TRBV12-5 and TRBJ1-5; 8 bases are a match to TRBD1. This CDR3 comprises 15 residues. V trimming: 0 bases; J trimming: 4 bases; junction bases outside the gene matches: 2. In germline, CDR1 is LGHNT, CDR2 FRNRAP. The CDR3 spells CASGLVGTGNQPQHF. The CDR3 region has the DNA TGTGCTAGTGGTTTGGTAGGGACAGGTAATCAGCCCCAGCATTTT.

This clonotype was detected ten times or more. This chain uses TRBV3-1 with TRBJ1-6; D is unresolved. Trimming pared 4 bases from V and 5 bases from J, leaving 15 bases between. The CDR3 has 16 residues. The germline gives CDR1 LGHDT, CDR2 YNNKEL (reference sequence). The CDR3 loop is CASSPSNPRNNSPLHF. The CDR3 DNA reads as TGTGCCAGCAGCCCCTCTAACCCACGAAATAATTCACCCCTCCACTTT. The full variable domain, completed using reference TRBV3-1 and TRBJ1-6, is DTAVSQTPKYLVTQMGNDKSIKCEQNLGHDTMYWYKQDSKKFLKIMFSYNNKELIINETVPNRFSPKSPDKAHLNLHINSLELGDSAVYFCASSPSNPRNNSPLHFGNGTRLTVT.

A few counts support this clonotype. The chain couples TRBV12-3 or TRBV12-4 to TRBJ2-5; 8 nucleotides match TRBD2. CDR3 size: 14 residues. V gave up 5 bases and J gave up 4 bases; unmatched junction bases: 6. This CDR3 is CASSPGLVRETQYF. The CDR3 DNA reads TGTGCCAGCAGTCCGGGACTAGTTCGAGAGACCCAGTACTTC.

This clonotype was detected only a few times. This chain connects TRBV7-6 to TRBJ2-5, with TRBD1 as a possible D gene (6 bases). Trimming stripped 5 bases from V and 5 bases from J, with 18 bases between. CDR1 SGHVS and CDR2 FNYEAQ come from the germline V gene. The CDR3 length is 15 residues. The CDR3 loop reads CASSEQQGHGETQYF. The CDR3 bases are TGTGCCAGCAGCGAACAACAGGGTCACGGGGAGACCCAGTACTTC.

This clonotype was seen at least ten times. CDR3: CASSSTDRAMDSPLHF. The CDR3 DNA follows: TGTGCCAGCAGTTCCACCGACAGGGCTATGGATTCACCCCTCCACTTT. The chain uses TRBV6-5 and TRBJ1-6; TRBD1 matches at 7 bases. CDR1 is MNHEY, CDR2 SVGAGI, per germline. J lost 8 bases, V lost 4 bases, and 11 bases had no gene match. The CDR3 is 16 residues long.

The V call is TRBV28, the J call TRBJ2-7; D gene uncertain. V was trimmed by 7 bases and J by 1 base, leaving 5 bases between them. From germline, CDR1 is MDHEN and CDR2 SYDVKM. The CDR3 has 11 residues. The CDR3 here is CASKKSYEQYF. The CDR3 region has the DNA TGTGCCAGCAAAAAGTCCTACGAGCAGTACTTC. Supplemented by reference TRBV28 and TRBJ2-7, the full variable domain reads DVKVTQSSRYLVKRTGEKVFLECVQDMDHENMFWYRQDPGLGLRLIYFSYDVKMKEKGDIPEGYSVSREKKERFSLILESASTNQTSMYLCASKKSYEQYFGPGTRLTVT.

This rearrangement joins TRBV28 to TRBJ1-6; 7 bases are shared with TRBD1. In germline, CDR1 is MDHEN, CDR2 SYDVKM. The CDR3 length is 17 residues. The V and J ends lost 4 bases and 0 bases, in that order; junction bases with no gene match: 6. The chain's CDR3 is CASSSGTESSYNSPLHF. CDR3 in DNA: TGTGCCAGCAGTTCGGGGACAGAGAGCTCCTATAATTCACCCCTCCACTTT.

This clonotype was recorded at least ten times. The chain uses TRBV5-5 and TRBJ2-2; maybe TRBD1 (6 bases). The germline CDR1 and CDR2 sequences are SGHKS and YYEKEE (reference sequence). The CDR3 consists of 16 residues. The V end lost 3 bases, the J end lost 3 bases, and 15 bases lay between the germline ends. CDR3 DNA sequence: TGTGCCAGCAGCTCCTTCCGGGACAAGGACACCGGGGAGCTGTTTTTT. It specifies CASSSFRDKDTGELFF.

This clonotype was recorded many times. This chain joins TRBV7-3 and TRBJ2-2; possibly TRBD1 for D (5 bases). V was shortened by 1 base and J by 1 base, with 10 bases between the two germline ends. CDR3 length: 16 amino acids. Germline V gene data show CDR1 as SGHTA and CDR2 as FQGTGA. CDR3 loop: CASSLMDIRNTGELFF. DNA of the CDR3: TGTGCCAGCAGCTTAATGGACATAAGGAACACCGGGGAGCTGTTTTTT. Full variable domain (outside the CDR3, taken from reference TRBV7-3 and TRBJ2-2): GAGVSQTPSNKVTEKGKYVELRCDPISGHTALYWYRQSLGQGPEFLIYFQGTGAADDSGLPNDRFFAVRPEGSVSTLKIQRTERGDSAVYLCASSLMDIRNTGELFFGEGSRLTVL.

This clonotype was seen a handful of times. The chain links TRBV20-1 to TRBJ2-3; 8 bases map to TRBD1. CDR3 length equals 13 residues. CDR1 is DFQATT and CDR2 is SNEGSKA in the germline V gene (reference sequence). Trimming took 5 bases from V and 3 from J; bases not matched to a gene: 4. In nucleotides, the CDR3 is TGCAGTGCTTTGAGACAGGGGACAGATACGCAGTATTTT. Protein: CSALRQGTDTQYF.